Given below is one T cell receptor beta chain in context. Its antigen is not identified. The data were taken from a study of CD8 T cells in Susac syndrome. General study points: The number of individuals included in the study's TCR sequencing and HLA analysis was acknowledged as relatively small.

TCR beta sequences were obtained from blood CD8+ and CD4+ T cells. In the multiple sclerosis control group, patients were treatment-naive and had stable or active relapsing-remitting disease. The germline CDR1 and CDR2 sequences are SGHRS and YFSETQ. The length of the CDR3 is 14 residues. The germline V and J ends were trimmed by 3 bases and 5 bases, with 14 bases remaining between them. The RNA input was 0.5 to 1 ug, and it was reverse transcribed with random hexamers. Amplification of TCR beta CDR3 was carried out by immunoSEQ multiplex PCR, which covered 54 Vbeta and 13 Jbeta segments. TCRdb redid the calling of the immunoSEQ multiplex PCR reads with MiXCR, one entry per CDR3 protein. The data hold about 160,000 distinct CDR3 sequences, with roughly 94% observed a single time.

The TCR comes from a human donor with multiple sclerosis. Sequencing was done on a sample of CD4+ T cells from PBMCs. The chain carries TRBV5-1 and TRBJ1-2, with D maybe TRBD1 (6 bases). CDR3 sequence: CASSSPGHEYGYTF. For the CDR3, the DNA is TGCGCCAGCAGCTCTCCGGGACATGAATATGGCTACACCTTC.